This T cell receptor (beta chain) was captured in a study of shared clonotypes between healthy human individuals. Whole-study context: Each donor had three CD4 naive, three CD4 memory, two CD8 naive and one CD8 memory plate.

Clones were read by immunoSEQ multiplex PCR, and TCRdb kept only the in-frame ones, dropping some. The table shows approximately 980,000 clones, with approximately 80% occurring only once. The sample holds one count of this clone. The CDR3 is 15 amino acids. Germline V gene data show CDR1 as LGHNA and CDR2 as YNFKEQ. The ends lost 4 bases at V and 1 base at J; junction bases unmatched: 5. The sample taken for sequencing was memory CD4+ T cells sorted from blood. Noted subset: CD45RA-negative fraction. The receptor was isolated from a man aged 18 to 30 in good health. The V gene is TRBV4-2, the J gene TRBJ2-5, with 8 bases lining up with TRBD1. CDR3 nucleotides: TGTGCCAGCAGCCCAATAGGACAGGGCCAAGAGACCCAGTACTTC. This codes for CASSPIGQGQETQYF.